One sample yielded the 5 T cell receptor beta chains listed below, sequenced in a study of CD8+ T cells in alopecia areata. Specified treatment: oral pan-JAK inhibitor, 5-10 mg twice daily. In each case, RNA was isolated and then reverse transcribed into cDNA as the sequencing template. The protocol was immunoSEQ multiplex PCR, while the TCRdb copy is restricted to in-frame clones and leaves out a portion. Seen here are about 210,000 clones, 35% to 40% observed once, and the top ten hold almost 0.5%. This sample comprised CD4+ T cells sorted from blood, obtained between weeks 30 and 35, from a patient treated with tofacitinib. The receptors derive from a human donor with alopecia areata.

This clone showed up just a few times. V usage is TRBV5-1 and J usage is TRBJ2-7; D perhaps matches TRBD1 (7 bases). Germline V CDR1 and CDR2: SGHRS, YFSETQ. CDR3 length equals 13 residues. The V end was cut by 2 bases, the J end by 4 bases, with 10 bases between. The CDR3 bases are TGCGCCAGCAGCTTACAGGGGAGGTACGAGCAGTACTTC. It translates to CASSLQGRYEQYF.

This clone was counted between two and nine times. This rearrangement joins TRBV19 to TRBJ2-1; 7 nucleotides align to TRBD2. This CDR3 is 15 amino acids long. CDR1 and CDR2 (germline): LNHDA, SQIVND (reference sequence). V was clipped by 1 base and J by 6 bases; unmatched bases: 6. CDR3 in DNA: TGTGCCAGTAGTATAGGGACTAGTTTATCCAATGAGCAGTTCTTC. This translates into CASSIGTSLSNEQFF.

The V call is TRBV27, the J call TRBJ1-2; D gene unclear. The V and J ends lost 4 bases and 2 bases respectively, with 17 bases between them. This CDR3 contains 16 residues. The germline gives CDR1 MNHEY, CDR2 SMNVEV (reference sequence). The CDR3: CASSSGLQQRNYGYTF. CDR3 coding DNA: TGTGCCAGCAGTTCCGGACTCCAACAGAGGAACTATGGCTACACCTTC.

V and J are TRBV29-1 and TRBJ2-1; D unclear. The CDR3 totals 12 residues. Trimming removed 0 bases at V and 5 bases at J, with 5 bases between. Germline V gene lookup returns CDR1 SQVTM and CDR2 ANQGSEA. This CDR3 is CSVEERDNEQFF. DNA for the CDR3: TGCAGCGTTGAAGAACGGGACAATGAGCAGTTCTTC.

The V gene is TRBV6-5, the J gene TRBJ2-1, with TRBD2 matching over 7 bases. The CDR3 totals 14 residues. V was pared by 6 bases and J by 7 bases, with 9 bases of the junction left unmatched. Germline lookup yields CDR1 MNHEY and CDR2 SVGAGI. The CDR3 reads CASRGGAGRNEQFF. The CDR3, as DNA: TGTGCCAGCAGGGGAGGGGCGGGGCGGAATGAGCAGTTCTTC.